This T cell receptor (beta chain) was profiled in a study of T cell repertoires in cytomegalovirus infection (dated by TCRdb to between 2019 and 2020). A note on the overall study: Peptide stimulations targeted recently identified HLA-C-restricted CMV epitopes, whose presentation resists viral immunomodulation, together with well-studied HLA-B-restricted epitopes. Because public TCR beta signatures pointed to carriage of CMV infection together with the matching HLA type, the HLA type of each donor mattered for the analysis. Broader findings and caveats from the paper: Cumulative frequency of public TCR beta family members discriminated carriers of CMV infection plus the relevant HLA type in this cohort and an independent approximately 370-donor cohort. The ex vivo response was dominated by HLA-C-restricted CMV-specific TCR beta clonotypes, and the single most frequent clonotype in two of eight donors was supplied by these HLA-C-restricted clonotypes.

Ten or more counts support this clonotype. Its antigen remains unidentified. No base-level quality is on record; no much larger clone is a single base apart. The CDR3, from cysteine to phenylalanine, totals 15 residues. The CDR3 DNA has 45 bases and is translated from base 1. Between the V and J ends, shortened by 5 bases and 4 bases respectively, the junction contains 16 bases. Per the germline V gene, SGHTA is the CDR1 and FQGNSA is the CDR2. What the treatment or condition label conveys for this sample: in vitro stimulation with specific CMV peptide epitopes to enrich CMV-specific T cells. Reads for this sample came from an Illumina HiSeq 1500. Starting from the raw public reads, TCRdb applied fastp trimming at Q25, assembled clones with MiXCR and retained in-frame beta chains. Every entry covers one CDR3 protein and lists the most common genes and DNA from its rows. The sample contains about 24,000 distinct CDR3 sequences, 20% to 25% of them found a single time. The ten largest clones add up to around 90% of the sample.

Sample: CD8+ T cells from cultured PBMCs, taken from culture after CMV antigen stimulation. The V and J segments used are TRBV7-2 and TRBJ2-3; TRBD2 is a possible D gene, resting on 7 matching bases. The TCR comes from a human donor in good health (CMV status not recorded). Some clones in this sample may be carry-over from other donors' samples. The CDR3 here reads CASSRFGGGSDTQYF. The sequenced DNA: TGTGCCAGCAGCCGGTTTGGCGGGGGCTCAGATACGCAGTATTTT.